The clone carrying this T cell receptor (beta chain) was counted between two and nine times. Germline CDR1 SGHRS, CDR2 YFSETQ. The CDR3 runs 15 residues. The junction had 10 bases not matched to a gene; V was cut back by 4 bases and J by 5 bases. Generated by immunoSEQ multiplex PCR, the TCRdb table keeps only in-frame clones and is missing some. The table shows about 230,000 clones, with roughly 79% occurring only once. The entry originates in a study of blood T cell repertoires in COVID-19. Sample: peripheral blood. The TCR was taken from a woman aged 80 or older with COVID-19, enrolled during active disease. The V and J genes are TRBV5-1 and TRBJ2-5; the match to TRBD2 covers 8 bases. CDR3 loop: CASSAGLVGAETQYF. The CDR3 DNA sequence: TGCGCCAGCAGCGCGGGACTAGTTGGTGCGGAGACCCAGTACTTC.